A selection of T cell receptor beta chains follows, all from one sample in a study of response to subunit inactivated influenza vaccine. TCRdb itself ran the RT-PCR reads through MiXCR, one entry per CDR3 protein. This sample has 400,000 to 650,000 distinct CDR3 sequences, with about 7.2% found just once. The source material was PBMCs from blood, sampled about 24 months after vaccination. Source of these receptors: a man aged 45 to 75 who received an inactivated influenza vaccine. CDR3s include the opening cysteine and the closing phenylalanine or tryptophan. Each record gives: V gene, clone size, J gene, D gene, CDR3 DNA, CDR3 protein. A D gene is named only where the DNA matches it firmly. Not all rows give a size; the values are once, few, many and, for expanded clones, a class.

V gene: TRBV11-2; clone size: .; J gene: TRBJ1-6; D gene: .; CDR3 DNA: TGTGCCAGCAGCTTAAGGCTTGATTCACCCCTCCACTTT; CDR3 protein: CASSLRLDSPLHF
V gene: TRBV5-6; clone size: many; J gene: TRBJ2-2; D gene: .; CDR3 DNA: TGTGCCAGCAGCTATTGGACACTCCTAGCCGGGGAGCTGTTTTTT; CDR3 protein: CASSYWTLLAGELFF
V gene: TRBV5-5; clone size: many; J gene: TRBJ2-7; D gene: TRBD2; CDR3 DNA: TGTGCCAGCAGCACTAGCGGGAACTACGAGCAGTACTTC; CDR3 protein: CASSTSGNYEQYF
V gene: TRBV18; clone size: few; J gene: TRBJ1-4; D gene: .; CDR3 DNA: TGTGCCAGCTCACCATCGGCAGGAGCAACTAATGAAAAACTGTTTTTT; CDR3 protein: CASSPSAGATNEKLFF
V gene: TRBV7-9; clone size: few; J gene: TRBJ2-3; D gene: TRBD1; CDR3 DNA: TGTGCCAGCAGTTCCGGGACAGGAAGTAGCACAGATACGCAGTATTTT; CDR3 protein: CASSSGTGSSTDTQYF
V gene: TRBV5-1; clone size: few; J gene: TRBJ2-1; D gene: TRBD2; CDR3 DNA: TGCGCCAGCAGCTTGGCGGCTAGCGGGAGCGATGAGCAGTTCTTC; CDR3 protein: CASSLAASGSDEQFF
V gene: TRBV24-1; clone size: .; J gene: TRBJ2-3; D gene: TRBD2; CDR3 DNA: TGTGCCACCAGTGATCACTCCAGACTAGCAACAGATACGCAGTATTTT; CDR3 protein: CATSDHSRLATDTQYF
V gene: TRBV5-1; clone size: few; J gene: TRBJ2-1; D gene: TRBD2; CDR3 DNA: TGCGCCAGCAGCTCGGCGGGGGGCGCCCGGAATGAGCAGTTCTTC; CDR3 protein: CASSSAGGARNEQFF
V gene: TRBV7-2; clone size: many; J gene: TRBJ2-3; D gene: .; CDR3 DNA: TGTGCCAGCAGCTTAGTTTCTCCGCGTTCTGATACGCAGTATTTT; CDR3 protein: CASSLVSPRSDTQYF
V gene: TRBV28; clone size: few; J gene: TRBJ2-5; D gene: TRBD2; CDR3 DNA: TGTGCCAGCAGTTTATGGGGGGGGGAAGAGACCCAGTACTTC; CDR3 protein: CASSLWGGEETQYF
V gene: TRBV5-5; clone size: .; J gene: TRBJ2-7; D gene: .; CDR3 DNA: TGTGCCAGCAGCTTGGGGTTTGGTGGCAGGGACTACGAGCAGTACTTC; CDR3 protein: CASSLGFGGRDYEQYF
V gene: TRBV5-1; clone size: .; J gene: TRBJ2-3; D gene: TRBD2; CDR3 DNA: TGCGCCAGCAGCCCCGGACTAGTCGGAACAGATACGCAGTATTTT; CDR3 protein: CASSPGLVGTDTQYF
V gene: TRBV20-1; clone size: few; J gene: TRBJ2-5; D gene: .; CDR3 DNA: TGCAGTGCCTCCCCCCCTGGACAACAAGAGACCCAGTACTTC; CDR3 protein: CSASPPGQQETQYF
V gene: TRBV7-8; clone size: many; J gene: TRBJ2-1; D gene: .; CDR3 DNA: TGTGCCAGCAGCTTAACCGGGACTCCCTCTAACAATGAGCAGTTCTTC; CDR3 protein: CASSLTGTPSNNEQFF
V gene: TRBV7-2; clone size: few; J gene: TRBJ1-1; D gene: .; CDR3 DNA: TGTGCCAGCGGTCGTAACACTGAAGCTTTCTTT; CDR3 protein: CASGRNTEAFF
V gene: TRBV2; clone size: few; J gene: TRBJ2-7; D gene: TRBD1; CDR3 DNA: TGTGCCAGCAAGGGACAGGGGTTCGAGCAGTACTTC; CDR3 protein: CASKGQGFEQYF
V gene: TRBV20-1; clone size: many; J gene: TRBJ2-1; D gene: .; CDR3 DNA: TGCAGTGCTAGAGATGGGGTGAACAATGAGCAGTTCTTC; CDR3 protein: CSARDGVNNEQFF
V gene: TRBV20-1; clone size: .; J gene: TRBJ1-2; D gene: .; CDR3 DNA: TGCAGTGCTAGAGTTTTAACAGCCCCCGATGGCTACACCTTC; CDR3 protein: CSARVLTAPDGYTF
V gene: TRBV29-1; clone size: .; J gene: TRBJ2-5; D gene: .; CDR3 DNA: TGCAGCGGCAGGCCCGGTTCCCAAGAGACCCAGTACTTC; CDR3 protein: CSGRPGSQETQYF
V gene: TRBV30; clone size: many; J gene: TRBJ1-3; D gene: .; CDR3 DNA: TGTGCCTGGAGTGTATGGCAGCGAAGGGCCGGAAACACCATATATTTT; CDR3 protein: CAWSVWQRRAGNTIYF
V gene: TRBV15; clone size: many; J gene: TRBJ2-1; D gene: .; CDR3 DNA: TGTGCCACCAGCTCCCGGGGGAGTCCCTACAATGAGCAGTTCTTC; CDR3 protein: CATSSRGSPYNEQFF
V gene: TRBV20-1; clone size: .; J gene: TRBJ2-7; D gene: .; CDR3 DNA: TGCAGTGCTAGTAACTACCTGGGGAACTACGAGCAGTACTTC; CDR3 protein: CSASNYLGNYEQYF
V gene: TRBV6-2/TRBV6-3; clone size: .; J gene: TRBJ2-5; D gene: .; CDR3 DNA: TGTGCCAGCAGTTACTCGACCGGGAGAGAGACCCAGTACTTC; CDR3 protein: CASSYSTGRETQYF
V gene: TRBV28; clone size: few; J gene: TRBJ2-7; D gene: TRBD1; CDR3 DNA: TGTGCCAGCACCTACGGCGGGACAGGCTACGAGCAGTACTTC; CDR3 protein: CASTYGGTGYEQYF
V gene: TRBV28; clone size: many; J gene: TRBJ2-3; D gene: .; CDR3 DNA: TGTGCCAGCAGTTTATGGTCAGTTAGCACAGATACGCAGTATTTT; CDR3 protein: CASSLWSVSTDTQYF
V gene: TRBV6-5; clone size: many; J gene: TRBJ2-2; D gene: TRBD2; CDR3 DNA: TGTGCCAGCAGTTCCCTCCGCGGGGGTAGTGTGGAGCTGTTTTTT; CDR3 protein: CASSSLRGGSVELFF
V gene: TRBV20-1; clone size: .; J gene: TRBJ2-1; D gene: TRBD2; CDR3 DNA: TGCAGTGCTAGAGATGTAATAGCGGGAGTAGATGAGCAGTTCTTC; CDR3 protein: CSARDVIAGVDEQFF
V gene: TRBV7-2; clone size: many; J gene: TRBJ2-3; D gene: .; CDR3 DNA: TGTGCCAGCAGCTTCCAAGCAACAGATACGCAGTATTTT; CDR3 protein: CASSFQATDTQYF
V gene: TRBV5-1; clone size: many; J gene: TRBJ2-1; D gene: TRBD2; CDR3 DNA: TGCGCCAGCAGCTTGGCACGAGCCTCGGGGGGCAATGAGCAGTTCTTC; CDR3 protein: CASSLARASGGNEQFF
V gene: TRBV6-5; clone size: many; J gene: TRBJ2-3; D gene: .; CDR3 DNA: TGTGCCAGCAGTTACGGGGGCTCCACAGATACGCAGTATTTT; CDR3 protein: CASSYGGSTDTQYF
V gene: TRBV14; clone size: many; J gene: TRBJ2-3; D gene: TRBD1; CDR3 DNA: TGTGCCAGCAGCCAAGTTCAGGGGGTTAAACAAGCGCAGTATTTT; CDR3 protein: CASSQVQGVKQAQYF
V gene: TRBV29-1; clone size: .; J gene: TRBJ1-1; D gene: .; CDR3 DNA: TGCAGCGTTGAACAAGCGACGGGGAACACTGAAGCTTTCTTT; CDR3 protein: CSVEQATGNTEAFF
V gene: TRBV29-1; clone size: many; J gene: TRBJ2-7; D gene: .; CDR3 DNA: TGCAGCGTAGCGACAGCATACGAGCAGTACTTC; CDR3 protein: CSVATAYEQYF
V gene: TRBV5-1; clone size: .; J gene: TRBJ1-3; D gene: TRBD1; CDR3 DNA: TGCGCCAGCAGCAGCGGGGGACAGGTCTCTGGAAACACCATATATTTT; CDR3 protein: CASSSGGQVSGNTIYF
V gene: TRBV28; clone size: few; J gene: TRBJ2-4; D gene: .; CDR3 DNA: TGTGCCAGCAGCTACCCTGCTACTCAAAACATTCAGTACTTC; CDR3 protein: CASSYPATQNIQYF
V gene: TRBV5-6; clone size: few; J gene: TRBJ2-5; D gene: .; CDR3 DNA: TGTGCCAGCAGCTCTGCCCCCGGCACACAAGAGACCCAGTACTTC; CDR3 protein: CASSSAPGTQETQYF
V gene: TRBV20-1; clone size: few; J gene: TRBJ1-2; D gene: .; CDR3 DNA: TGCAGTGCTAGAGATTCGGCCAGGAAGGACCCTATCTATGGCTACACCTTC; CDR3 protein: CSARDSARKDPIYGYTF
V gene: TRBV7-8; clone size: once; J gene: TRBJ2-7; D gene: .; CDR3 DNA: TGTGCCAGCAGCTTCCTCCAGGGTAGAGGTTACGAGCAGTACTTC; CDR3 protein: CASSFLQGRGYEQYF
V gene: TRBV29-1; clone size: many; J gene: TRBJ2-1; D gene: TRBD2; CDR3 DNA: TGCAGCGTTGGGGGCGGGAGGGCCGGTGAGCAGTTCTTC; CDR3 protein: CSVGGGRAGEQFF
V gene: TRBV6-1; clone size: few; J gene: TRBJ2-5; D gene: .; CDR3 DNA: TGTGCCAGTCGGGGCTCTTATGCCCGACCAGAGACCCAGTACTTC; CDR3 protein: CASRGSYARPETQYF
V gene: TRBV7-2; clone size: many; J gene: TRBJ2-5; D gene: .; CDR3 DNA: TGTGCCAGCAGCACAAGTGGGTCAGCTAAAGAGACCCAGTACTTC; CDR3 protein: CASSTSGSAKETQYF
V gene: TRBV29-1; clone size: few; J gene: TRBJ2-2; D gene: TRBD1; CDR3 DNA: TGCAGCGTTGAAGGGGACAGAAACACCGGGGAGCTGTTTTTT; CDR3 protein: CSVEGDRNTGELFF
V gene: TRBV9; clone size: .; J gene: TRBJ1-1; D gene: .; CDR3 DNA: TGTGCCAGCAGCGTATTGGGGACTGAGGGCACTGAAGCTTTCTTT; CDR3 protein: CASSVLGTEGTEAFF
V gene: TRBV7-2; clone size: many; J gene: TRBJ1-1; D gene: .; CDR3 DNA: TGTGCCAGCAGCTTAGGGGTGGCTGGCACTGAAGCTTTCTTT; CDR3 protein: CASSLGVAGTEAFF
V gene: TRBV7-7; clone size: few; J gene: TRBJ2-7; D gene: TRBD1; CDR3 DNA: TGTGCCAGCAGCCCGACAGGGGGTATCGAGCAGTACTTC; CDR3 protein: CASSPTGGIEQYF
V gene: TRBV6-1; clone size: few; J gene: TRBJ2-5; D gene: .; CDR3 DNA: TGTGCCAGCAGCCAAGAGGGGGTGGCGCAAGAGACCCAGTACTTC; CDR3 protein: CASSQEGVAQETQYF
V gene: TRBV4-3; clone size: few; J gene: TRBJ2-4; D gene: TRBD2; CDR3 DNA: TGCGCCAGCAGCCAAGAAATGGCTAGCGGGGAAAACATTCAGTACTTC; CDR3 protein: CASSQEMASGENIQYF
V gene: TRBV6-1; clone size: few; J gene: TRBJ1-1; D gene: TRBD1; CDR3 DNA: TGTGCCAGCAGCCAGAACCCCGGGACAGGCCATGAAGCTTTCTTT; CDR3 protein: CASSQNPGTGHEAFF
V gene: TRBV29-1; clone size: .; J gene: TRBJ1-1; D gene: .; CDR3 DNA: TGCAGCGTCGAGGGCCCGGGCAGCTATGCCACTGAAGCTTTCTTT; CDR3 protein: CSVEGPGSYATEAFF
V gene: TRBV7-9; clone size: many; J gene: TRBJ2-2; D gene: TRBD2; CDR3 DNA: TGTGCCAGCAGCCCTCCTAGCGGTGGGGGCACCGGGGAGCTGTTTTTT; CDR3 protein: CASSPPSGGGTGELFF
V gene: TRBV7-9; clone size: many; J gene: TRBJ1-1; D gene: .; CDR3 DNA: TGTGCCAGCAGCCGGAAGGGGAACACTGAAGCTTTCTTT; CDR3 protein: CASSRKGNTEAFF
V gene: TRBV7-2; clone size: many; J gene: TRBJ1-1; D gene: .; CDR3 DNA: TGTGCCAGCAGCTTAGCGGGAGGGTATGGCACTGAAGCTTTCTTT; CDR3 protein: CASSLAGGYGTEAFF
V gene: TRBV12-3/TRBV12-4; clone size: many; J gene: TRBJ2-5; D gene: .; CDR3 DNA: TGTGCCAGCAGTTTCGCAGGGAGAGAGACCCAGTACTTC; CDR3 protein: CASSFAGRETQYF
V gene: TRBV18; clone size: .; J gene: TRBJ2-1; D gene: TRBD2; CDR3 DNA: TGTGCCAGCTCACCACAGTCAGCGGGAGGGGTGGAGGAGCAGTTCTTC; CDR3 protein: CASSPQSAGGVEEQFF
V gene: TRBV5-5; clone size: few; J gene: TRBJ2-7; D gene: .; CDR3 DNA: TGTGCCAGCAGCTTGGCTGCAGTCCTAGGGGCCTACGAGCAGTACTTC; CDR3 protein: CASSLAAVLGAYEQYF